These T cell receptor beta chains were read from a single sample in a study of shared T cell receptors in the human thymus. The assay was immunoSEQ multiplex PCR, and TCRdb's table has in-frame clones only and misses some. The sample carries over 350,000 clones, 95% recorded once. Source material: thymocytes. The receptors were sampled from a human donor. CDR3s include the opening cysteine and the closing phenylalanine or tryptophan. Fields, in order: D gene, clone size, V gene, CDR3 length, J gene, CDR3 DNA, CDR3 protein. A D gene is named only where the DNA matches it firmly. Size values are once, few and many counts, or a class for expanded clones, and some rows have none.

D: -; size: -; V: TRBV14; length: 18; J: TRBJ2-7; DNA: TGTGCCAGCAGCCAAGAAATGCTTACAGGGACCACTCCCTACGAGCAGTACTTC; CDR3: CASSQEMLTGTTPYEQYF
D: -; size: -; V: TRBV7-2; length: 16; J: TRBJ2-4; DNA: TGTGCCAGCAGCCATAGAGTGGCGGGGACGAAAAACATTCAGTACTTC; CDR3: CASSHRVAGTKNIQYF
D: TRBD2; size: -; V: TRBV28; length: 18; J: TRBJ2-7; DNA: TGTGCCAGCAGTTCCCTTAGCGGGAGGGCCCTACTCTCCTACGAGCAGTACTTC; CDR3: CASSSLSGRALLSYEQYF
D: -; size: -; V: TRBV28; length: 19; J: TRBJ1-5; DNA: TGTGCCAGCAGATCCCCAGCCCACTTTCTTACCGGGTCCAATCAGCCCCAGCATTTT; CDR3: CASRSPAHFLTGSNQPQHF
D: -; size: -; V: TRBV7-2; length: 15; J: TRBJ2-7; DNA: TGTGCCAGCAGCTTATACCTCCATAGGGATTACGAGCAGTACTTC; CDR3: CASSLYLHRDYEQYF
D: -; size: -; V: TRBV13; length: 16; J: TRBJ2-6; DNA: TGTGCCAGCAGCTTAAAAATCCGCTCTGGGGCCAACGTCCTGACTTTC; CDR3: CASSLKIRSGANVLTF
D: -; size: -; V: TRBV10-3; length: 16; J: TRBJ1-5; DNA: TGTGCCATCCATCGGACTCTACCAGGGCTCAATCAGCCCCAGCATTTT; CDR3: CAIHRTLPGLNQPQHF
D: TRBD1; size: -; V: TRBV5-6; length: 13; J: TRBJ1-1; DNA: TGTGCCAGCAGCTCCCCTGACAGGGCTGGGAGGGGTTTT; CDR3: CASSSPDRAGRGF
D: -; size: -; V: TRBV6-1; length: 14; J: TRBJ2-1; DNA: TGTGCCAGCGGGGAGTTCCCCTCCTACAATGAGCAGTTCTTC; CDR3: CASGEFPSYNEQFF
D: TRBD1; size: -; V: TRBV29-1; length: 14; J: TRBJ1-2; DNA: TGCAGCGTTGCCAACAGGGGGCATAACTATGGCTACACCTTC; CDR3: CSVANRGHNYGYTF
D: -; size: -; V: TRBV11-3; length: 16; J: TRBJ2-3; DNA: TGTGCCAGCAGCTTGGGGTTCCGACTAGAAGCAGATACGCAGTATTTT; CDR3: CASSLGFRLEADTQYF
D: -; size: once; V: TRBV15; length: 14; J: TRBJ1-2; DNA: TGTGCCACCAGCAGTCCCCGAGGGTTCTATGGCTACACCTTC; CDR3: CATSSPRGFYGYTF
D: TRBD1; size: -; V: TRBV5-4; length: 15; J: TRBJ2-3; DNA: TGTGCCAGCAGCTTAGGACAGGGCCTCACAGATACGCAGTATTTT; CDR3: CASSLGQGLTDTQYF
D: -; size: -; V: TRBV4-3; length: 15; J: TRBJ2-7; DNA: TGCGCCAGCAGCCAAGATCTGCCCCGTATCTACGAGCAGTACTTC; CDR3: CASSQDLPRIYEQYF
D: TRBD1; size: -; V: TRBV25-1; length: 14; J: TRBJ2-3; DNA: TGTGCCAGCAGTGATTGGACAGGGGGCGATACGCAGTATTTT; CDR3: CASSDWTGGDTQYF
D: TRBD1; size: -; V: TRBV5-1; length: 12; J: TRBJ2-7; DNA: TGCGCCAGCAGCTCAGACAGGGGCGAGCAGTACTTC; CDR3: CASSSDRGEQYF
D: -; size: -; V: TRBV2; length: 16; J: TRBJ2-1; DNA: TGTGCCAGCAGTGAGAGCAGGGCTCCCCCAAACAATGAGCAGTTCTTC; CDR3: CASSESRAPPNNEQFF
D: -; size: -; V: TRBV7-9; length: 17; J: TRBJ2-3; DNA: TGTGCCAGCAGCTTAGCGTTGAGCTCCCTTAGCACAGATACGCAGTATTTT; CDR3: CASSLALSSLSTDTQYF
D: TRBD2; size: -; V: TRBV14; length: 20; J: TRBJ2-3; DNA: TGTGCCAGCAGCCCCCAGCCGCCGGCGGGAGATGGGGAGTTGGGAGATACGCAGTATTTT; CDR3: CASSPQPPAGDGELGDTQYF
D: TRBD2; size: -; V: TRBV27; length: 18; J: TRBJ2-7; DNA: TGTGCCAGCAGTTCCACGGGACTAGCGGGAGAGTTGGAATACGAGCAGTACTTC; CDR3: CASSSTGLAGELEYEQYF
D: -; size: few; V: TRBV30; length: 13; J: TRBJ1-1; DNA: TGTGCCTGGAAAGTAGGGTGGAACACTGAAGCTTTCTTT; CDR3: CAWKVGWNTEAFF
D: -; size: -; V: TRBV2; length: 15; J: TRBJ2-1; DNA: TGTGCCAGCGGACGAGGGGGAAGCTCCTACAATGAGCAGTTCTTC; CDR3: CASGRGGSSYNEQFF